The sequence of this T cell receptor beta chain was determined in a study of CD4 T cells in relation to SARS-CoV-2 and coronaviruses. Study context: TCR beta CDR3s were sequenced after roughly ten-day antigen culture of PBMCs.

CD4+ T cells from unexposed donors were obtained before the COVID-19 pandemic (2011-2018). The cells were cultured for approximately 10 days before CD4+ T cells were isolated. Per germline, CDR1 MDHEN and CDR2 SYDVKM. The CDR3 is 17 residues long. V dropped 4 bases and J dropped 0; count of bases not matched to a gene: 7. Regarding the study as a whole: In around 60% of donors, memory CD4+ clonotypes crossrecognized SARS-CoV-2 and at least one common cold coronavirus spike.

Measured with immunoSEQ multiplex PCR; TCRdb has only the in-frame clones, and not every one. The table records 25,000 to 30,000 clones, more than 75% of them present only once. Worth noting for this clone: The antigen remains undetermined.

Sequencing was carried out using CD4+ T cells from PBMCs, cultured in vitro. The TCR comes from a human donor in good health. V is TRBV28 and J is TRBJ1-3; 9 bases line up with TRBD1. The DNA for the CDR3 is TGTGCCAGCAGTTCTCCGGGACAGGGTGGCTCTGGAAACACCATATATTTT. It specifies CASSSPGQGGSGNTIYF.